The source of this TCR beta chain is a study of blood T cell repertoires in COVID-19. For the study at large: Acute and convalescent COVID-19 samples came from the United States, Italy and Spain. The cDNA or gDNA used as material had been derived from T cells, B-cell-depleted T cells, or PBMCs.

Original data processing: By means of reference gene primer amplification, nucleated cell counts were estimated. Libraries were prepared by immunoSEQ multiplex PCR; TCRdb keeps only in-frame clonotypes and omits some of them. Clonal size and the V and J genes are those of that table, whereas D and trimming came from the DNA. The sample shows approximately 110,000 clones, around 88% of them seen only once. Unmatched junction bases numbered 5, after V lost 6 bases and J lost 0 bases. The CDR3 extends over 15 amino acids. Looked up from germline, CDR1 is MNHEY and CDR2 is SVGAGI. The clonotype was recovered from a woman between 50 and 59 years old with active or convalescent COVID-19. Material: peripheral blood. The J gene is TRBJ2-3, the V gene TRBV6-5; TRBD1 agrees at 8 bases. In DNA, the CDR3 is TGTGCCAGCAGCCTGACAGGGGTCAGCACAGATACGCAGTATTTT. Protein sequence: CASSLTGVSTDTQYF.